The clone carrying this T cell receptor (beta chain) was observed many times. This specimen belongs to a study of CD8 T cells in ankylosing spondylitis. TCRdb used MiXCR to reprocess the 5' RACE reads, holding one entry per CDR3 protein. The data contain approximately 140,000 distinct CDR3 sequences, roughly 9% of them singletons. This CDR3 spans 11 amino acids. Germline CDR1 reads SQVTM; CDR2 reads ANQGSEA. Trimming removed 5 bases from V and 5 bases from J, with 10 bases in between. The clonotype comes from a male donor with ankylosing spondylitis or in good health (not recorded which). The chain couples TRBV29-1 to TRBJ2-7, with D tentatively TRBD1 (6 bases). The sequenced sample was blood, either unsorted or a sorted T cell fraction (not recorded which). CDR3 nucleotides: TGCAGCGTTACCGGGACAAACGAGCAGTACTTC. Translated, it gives CSVTGTNEQYF.